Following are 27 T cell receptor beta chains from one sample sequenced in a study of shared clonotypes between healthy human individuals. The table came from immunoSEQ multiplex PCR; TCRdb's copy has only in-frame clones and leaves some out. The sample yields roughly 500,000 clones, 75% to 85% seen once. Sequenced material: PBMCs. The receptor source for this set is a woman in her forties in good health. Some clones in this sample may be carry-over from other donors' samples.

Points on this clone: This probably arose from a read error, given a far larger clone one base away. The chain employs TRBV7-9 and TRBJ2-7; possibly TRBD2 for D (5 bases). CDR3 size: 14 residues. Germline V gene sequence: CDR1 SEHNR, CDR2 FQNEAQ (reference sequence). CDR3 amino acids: CAGSLQPGSSEQYF. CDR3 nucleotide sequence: TGTGCCGGCAGCTTACAACCGGGGTCGAGCGAGCAGTACTTC.

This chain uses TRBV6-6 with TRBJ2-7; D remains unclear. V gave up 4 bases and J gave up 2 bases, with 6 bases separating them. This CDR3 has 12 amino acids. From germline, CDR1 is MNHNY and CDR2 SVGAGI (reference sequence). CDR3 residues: CASSSSTYEQYF. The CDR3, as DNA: TGTGCCAGCAGTTCCTCGACCTACGAGCAGTACTTC.

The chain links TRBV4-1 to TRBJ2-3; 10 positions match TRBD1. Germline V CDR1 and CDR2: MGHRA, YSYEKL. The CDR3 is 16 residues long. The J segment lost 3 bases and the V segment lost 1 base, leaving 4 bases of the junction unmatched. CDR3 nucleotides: TGCGCCAGCAGCCAAGGGGGACAGGGGATGACAGATACGCAGTATTTT. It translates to CASSQGGQGMTDTQYF.

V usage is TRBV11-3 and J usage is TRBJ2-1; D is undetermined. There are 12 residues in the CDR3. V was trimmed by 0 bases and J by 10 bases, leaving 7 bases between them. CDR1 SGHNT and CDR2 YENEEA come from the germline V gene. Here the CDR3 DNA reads TGTGCCAGCAGCTTAGATCGTCACGAGCAGTTCTTC. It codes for CASSLDRHEQFF. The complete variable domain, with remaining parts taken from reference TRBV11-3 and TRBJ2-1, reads EAGVVQSPRYKIIEKKQPVAFWCNPISGHNTLYWYLQNLGQGPELLIRYENEEAVDDSQLPKDRFSAERLKGVDSTLKIQPAELGDSAVYLCASSLDRHEQFFGPGTRLTVL.

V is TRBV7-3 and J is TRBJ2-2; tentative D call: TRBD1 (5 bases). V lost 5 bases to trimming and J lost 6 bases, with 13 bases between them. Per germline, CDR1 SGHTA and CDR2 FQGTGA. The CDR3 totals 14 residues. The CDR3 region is CASSRAGNPGELFF. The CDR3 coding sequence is TGTGCCAGCAGCCGAGCAGGGAATCCCGGGGAGCTGTTTTTT.

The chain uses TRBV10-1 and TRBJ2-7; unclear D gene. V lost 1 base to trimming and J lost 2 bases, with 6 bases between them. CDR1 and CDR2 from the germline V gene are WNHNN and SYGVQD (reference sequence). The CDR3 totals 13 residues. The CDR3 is CASSELQTYEQYF. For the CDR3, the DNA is TGCGCCAGCAGTGAGTTACAGACCTACGAGCAGTACTTC.

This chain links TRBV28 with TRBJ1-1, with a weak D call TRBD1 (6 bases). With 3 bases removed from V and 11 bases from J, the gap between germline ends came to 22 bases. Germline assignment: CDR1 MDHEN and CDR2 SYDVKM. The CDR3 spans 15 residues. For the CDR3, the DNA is TGTGCCAGCAGTTTCGATGTCGGAAACAGGGTGAATGCTTTCTTT. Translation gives CASSFDVGNRVNAFF. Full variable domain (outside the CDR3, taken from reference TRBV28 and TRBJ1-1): DVKVTQSSRYLVKRTGEKVFLECVQDMDHENMFWYRQDPGLGLRLIYFSYDVKMKEKGDIPEGYSVSREKKERFSLILESASTNQTSMYLCASSFDVGNRVNAFFGQGTRLTVV.

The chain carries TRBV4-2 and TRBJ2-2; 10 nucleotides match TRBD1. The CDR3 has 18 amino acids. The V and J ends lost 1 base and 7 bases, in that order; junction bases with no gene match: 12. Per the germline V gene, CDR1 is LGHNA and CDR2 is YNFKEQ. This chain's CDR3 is CASSQAARQGALGGELFF. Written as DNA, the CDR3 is TGTGCCAGCAGCCAAGCGGCCAGACAGGGGGCGCTTGGCGGGGAGCTGTTTTTT.

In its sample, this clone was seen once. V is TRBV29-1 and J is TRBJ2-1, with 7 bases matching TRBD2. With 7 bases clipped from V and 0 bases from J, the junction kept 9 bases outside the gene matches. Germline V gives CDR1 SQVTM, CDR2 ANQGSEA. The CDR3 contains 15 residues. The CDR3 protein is CSGGEGRSSYNEQFF. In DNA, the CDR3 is TGCAGCGGGGGGGAGGGCCGGAGCTCCTACAATGAGCAGTTCTTC.

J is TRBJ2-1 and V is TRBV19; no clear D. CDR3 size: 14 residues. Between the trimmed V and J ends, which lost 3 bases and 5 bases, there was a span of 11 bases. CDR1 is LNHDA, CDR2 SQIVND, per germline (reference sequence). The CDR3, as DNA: TGTGCCAGTAGTATTTTCGTGAACGACAATGAGCAGTTCTTC. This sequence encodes CASSIFVNDNEQFF. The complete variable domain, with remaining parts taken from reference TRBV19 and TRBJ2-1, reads DGGITQSPKYLFRKEGQNVTLSCEQNLNHDAMYWYRQDPGQGLRLIYYSQIVNDFQKGDIAEGYSVSREKKESFPLTVTSAQKNPTAFYLCASSIFVNDNEQFFGPGTRLTVL.

In nucleotides, the CDR3 is TGTGCCAGCAGCTTGTATGTACAGGTGTATAATTCACCCCTCCACTTT. Residues: CASSLYVQVYNSPLHF. The J gene is TRBJ1-6, the V gene TRBV5-6, with a weak D call TRBD1 (5 bases). Trimming shortened V by 1 base and J by 4 bases, and 12 bases separated the two germline ends. The CDR3 contains 16 residues. The germline CDR1 and CDR2 sequences are SGHDT and YYEEEE.

For the CDR3, the DNA is TGTGCCAGCAGCTTACTGGGGGAGTCCAATGAGCAGTTCTTC. Protein: CASSLLGESNEQFF. The chain joins TRBV7-3 to TRBJ2-1; D might be TRBD1 or TRBD2, each matching 5 bases. Germline values: CDR1 SGHTA, CDR2 FQGTGA. The length of the CDR3 is 14 residues. V shed 2 bases and J shed 6 bases, with 11 bases lying between them.

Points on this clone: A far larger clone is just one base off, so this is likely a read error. The CDR3 region has the DNA TGTGCCAGCAGCCACGGGACTAGCGGGGGCTACGAGCAGTACTTC. As protein: CASSHGTSGGYEQYF. The chain recombines TRBV4-2 with TRBJ2-7; 14 nucleotides align to TRBD2. V lost 3 bases, J lost 3 bases, and 1 base stayed unmatched. This CDR3 spans 15 amino acids. CDR1 and CDR2 (germline): LGHNA, YNFKEQ.

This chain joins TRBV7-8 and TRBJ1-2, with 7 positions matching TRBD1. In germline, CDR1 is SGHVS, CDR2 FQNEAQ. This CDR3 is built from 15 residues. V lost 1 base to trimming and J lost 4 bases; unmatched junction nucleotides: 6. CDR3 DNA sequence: TGTGCCAGCAGCTTAGGGGCCTGGGACAGCTATGGCTACACCTTC. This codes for CASSLGAWDSYGYTF.

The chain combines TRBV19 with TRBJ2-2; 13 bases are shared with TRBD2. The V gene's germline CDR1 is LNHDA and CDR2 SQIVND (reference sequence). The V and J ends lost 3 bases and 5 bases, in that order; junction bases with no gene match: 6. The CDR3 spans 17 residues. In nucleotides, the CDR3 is TGTGCCAGTAGTATTCATAGGGGACTAGCGGGAACCGGGGAGCTGTTTTTT. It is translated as CASSIHRGLAGTGELFF.

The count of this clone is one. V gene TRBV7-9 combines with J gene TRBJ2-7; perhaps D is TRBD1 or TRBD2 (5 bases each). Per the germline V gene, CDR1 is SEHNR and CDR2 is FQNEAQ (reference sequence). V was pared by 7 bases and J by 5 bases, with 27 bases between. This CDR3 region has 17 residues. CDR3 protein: CASTPRFWASWDDEQYF. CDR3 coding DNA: TGTGCCAGCACCCCAAGGTTCTGGGCAAGCTGGGACGACGAGCAGTACTTC.

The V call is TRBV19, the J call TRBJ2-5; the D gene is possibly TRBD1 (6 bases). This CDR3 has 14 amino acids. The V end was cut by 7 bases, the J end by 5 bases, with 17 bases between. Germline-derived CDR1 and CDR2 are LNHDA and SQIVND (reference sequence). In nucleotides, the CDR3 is TGTGCCAGTAAAGGTCAACAGGGTTGGGAGACCCAGTACTTC. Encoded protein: CASKGQQGWETQYF.

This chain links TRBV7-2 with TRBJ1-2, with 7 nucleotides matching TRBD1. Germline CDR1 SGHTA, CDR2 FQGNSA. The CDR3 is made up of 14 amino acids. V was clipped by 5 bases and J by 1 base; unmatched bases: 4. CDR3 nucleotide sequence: TGTGCCAGCAGCCAAGACAGGGATAACTATGGCTACACCTTC. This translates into CASSQDRDNYGYTF.

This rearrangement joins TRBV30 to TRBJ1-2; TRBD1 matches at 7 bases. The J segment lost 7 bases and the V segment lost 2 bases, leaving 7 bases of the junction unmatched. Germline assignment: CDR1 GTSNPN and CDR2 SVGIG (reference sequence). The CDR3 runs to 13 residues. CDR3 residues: CAWSLGQFFGYTF. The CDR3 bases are TGTGCCTGGAGTCTGGGACAGTTCTTTGGCTACACCTTC.

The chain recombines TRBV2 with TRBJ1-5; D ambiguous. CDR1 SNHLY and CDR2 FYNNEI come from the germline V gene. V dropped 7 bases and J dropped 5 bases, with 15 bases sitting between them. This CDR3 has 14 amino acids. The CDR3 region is CASIGTAGDQPQHF. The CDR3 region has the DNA TGTGCCAGCATAGGAACGGCCGGGGATCAGCCCCAGCATTTT.

The CDR3 sequence: CASSPQGTEAFF. CDR3 coding DNA: TGTGCCAGCAGTCCTCAGGGCACTGAAGCTTTCTTT. The chain combines TRBV7-8 with TRBJ1-1, with D perhaps TRBD1 (5 bases). V gave up 6 bases and J gave up 4 bases, with 9 bases separating them. CDR1 and CDR2 from the germline V gene are SGHVS and FQNEAQ. The CDR3 consists of 12 residues.

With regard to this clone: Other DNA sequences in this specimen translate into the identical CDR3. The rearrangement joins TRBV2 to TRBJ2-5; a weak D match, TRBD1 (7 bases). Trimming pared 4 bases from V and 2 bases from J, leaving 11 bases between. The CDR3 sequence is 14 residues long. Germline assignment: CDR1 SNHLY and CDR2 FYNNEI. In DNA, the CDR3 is TGTGCCAGCAGTGGCCCAGGGGGGCAAGAGACCCAGTACTTC. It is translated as CASSGPGGQETQYF.

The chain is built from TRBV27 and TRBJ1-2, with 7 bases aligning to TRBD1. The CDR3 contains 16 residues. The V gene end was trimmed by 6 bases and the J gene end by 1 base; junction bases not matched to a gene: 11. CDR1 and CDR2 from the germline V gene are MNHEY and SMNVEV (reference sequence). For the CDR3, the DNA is TGTGCCAGCAGCCCAATGGTGGGACAGATTAACTATGGCTACACCTTC. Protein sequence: CASSPMVGQINYGYTF.

The CDR3: CASSPQGMVKNIQYF. Written as DNA, the CDR3 is TGCGCCAGCAGCCCCCAAGGGATGGTCAAAAACATTCAGTACTTC. The V and J genes are TRBV4-1 and TRBJ2-4; no firm D call. The length of the CDR3 is 15 residues. CDR1 is MGHRA, CDR2 YSYEKL, per germline. Trimming removed 4 bases from V and 3 bases from J, with 13 bases in between.

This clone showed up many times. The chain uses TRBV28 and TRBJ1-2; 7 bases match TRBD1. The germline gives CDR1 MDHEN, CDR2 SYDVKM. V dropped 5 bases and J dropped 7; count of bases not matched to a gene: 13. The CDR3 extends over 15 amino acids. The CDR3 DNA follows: TGTGCCAGCAGTCCTTCCGACAGGGACAACCCTGGCTACACCTTC. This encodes CASSPSDRDNPGYTF.

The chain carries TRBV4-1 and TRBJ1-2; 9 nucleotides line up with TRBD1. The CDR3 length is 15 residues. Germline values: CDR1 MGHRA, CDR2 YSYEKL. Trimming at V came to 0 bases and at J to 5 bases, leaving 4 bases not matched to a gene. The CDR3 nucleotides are TGCGCCAGCAGCCAAGAAGGGGACAGGGTATATGGCTACACCTTC. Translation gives CASSQEGDRVYGYTF.

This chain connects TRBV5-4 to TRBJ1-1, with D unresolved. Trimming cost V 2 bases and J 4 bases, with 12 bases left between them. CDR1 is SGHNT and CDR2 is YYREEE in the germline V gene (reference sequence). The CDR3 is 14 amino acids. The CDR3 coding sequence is TGTGCCAGCAGCTTTGGGGTGGGGAGCACTGAAGCTTTCTTT. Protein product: CASSFGVGSTEAFF.